Shown below are 20 T cell receptor beta chains from a single sample sequenced in a study of blood T cell repertoires in COVID-19. Assay used: immunoSEQ multiplex PCR; TCRdb lists only in-frame clones, some missing. The data hold about 110,000 clones, with around 80% observed a single time. Source material: peripheral blood. Receptors originate from a woman in her 70s with acute or convalescent COVID-19.

The chain joins TRBV27 to TRBJ2-1; 11 positions agree with TRBD1. Looked up from germline, CDR1 is MNHEY and CDR2 is SMNVEV (reference sequence). With 4 bases clipped from V and 0 bases from J, the junction kept 2 bases outside the gene matches. The CDR3 loop spans 16 amino acids. CDR3 sequence reads: CASSSGTGGSYNEQFF. The CDR3 DNA reads as TGTGCCAGCAGTTCCGGGACAGGGGGCTCCTACAATGAGCAGTTCTTC.

The V gene is TRBV2, the J gene TRBJ1-4; D perhaps matches TRBD1 (5 bases). Between the trimmed V and J ends, which lost 1 base and 3 bases, there was a span of 12 bases. The CDR3 spans 16 residues. From germline, CDR1 is SNHLY and CDR2 FYNNEI. The CDR3 DNA reads TGTGCCAGCAGTGAAGGCAGGGTAGGAGCTAATGAAAAACTGTTTTTT. Translation gives CASSEGRVGANEKLFF.

Comment on this clone: One end of the junction varies from germline; a read error may be responsible. The chain combines TRBV6-4 with TRBJ2-7; a weak D match, TRBD2 (6 bases). Germline V gene data show CDR1 as MRHNA and CDR2 as SNTAGT. The length of the CDR3 is 10 residues. This CDR3 reads CASIFRGFDF. In nucleotides, the CDR3 is TGTGCCAGCATCTTTCGGGGGTTCGACTTC.

The V and J genes are TRBV5-1 and TRBJ2-1; 9 nucleotides line up with TRBD2. Germline-derived CDR1 and CDR2 are SGHRS and YFSETQ. The CDR3 is 17 residues long. V shed 4 bases, J shed 4 bases, and the junction held 12 bases outside the gene matches. Here the CDR3 reads CASSEFSTSGNYNEQFF. CDR3 nucleotides: TGCGCCAGCAGCGAGTTCTCGACTAGCGGAAATTACAATGAGCAGTTCTTC.

V is TRBV5-1 and J is TRBJ1-3, with D unclear. With 3 bases removed from V and 0 bases from J, the gap between germline ends came to 19 bases. This CDR3 is built from 18 residues. Germline V gene sequence: CDR1 SGHRS, CDR2 YFSETQ. The CDR3 nucleotides are TGCGCCAGCAGCTCGTCATCGATACAGTCAGTCTCTGGAAACACCATATATTTT. This encodes CASSSSSIQSVSGNTIYF.

The rearrangement links TRBV19 to TRBJ1-5; 8 bases match TRBD1. Trimming took 6 bases from V and 3 from J; bases not matched to a gene: 7. This CDR3 is built from 15 residues. CDR1 and CDR2 (germline): LNHDA, SQIVND (reference sequence). The CDR3 loop is CASRDQGANNQPQHF. DNA of the CDR3: TGTGCCAGTAGAGATCAGGGGGCCAACAATCAGCCCCAGCATTTT.

V and J are TRBV10-3 and TRBJ2-7; the D is unclear. The CDR3 has 11 amino acids. With 6 bases removed from V and 5 bases from J, the gap between germline ends came to 8 bases. Germline V gene data show CDR1 as ENHRY and CDR2 as SYGVKD. CDR3 sequence (DNA): TGTGCCATCAGGTCTATCGACGAGCAGTACTTC. This gives the protein CAIRSIDEQYF.

The genes are TRBV10-3 and TRBJ1-1, with D perhaps TRBD1 (5 bases). Germline V gives CDR1 ENHRY, CDR2 SYGVKD. V dropped 10 bases and J dropped 7 bases, with 19 bases sitting between them. The CDR3 consists of 13 residues. CDR3 in DNA: TGTGCCACTTCGCAGCCGGGGGACCGTGAAGCTTTCTTT. This gives the protein CATSQPGDREAFF.

Turning to this clone: Other DNA sequences in this sample translate to the same CDR3. This CDR3 is CASSRQGYEQYF. In DNA, the CDR3 is TGTGCCAGCAGTCGACAGGGGTACGAGCAGTACTTC. The V and J genes are TRBV6-5 and TRBJ2-7; 8 nucleotides agree with TRBD1. CDR3 length equals 12 residues. Germline values: CDR1 MNHEY, CDR2 SVGAGI. V shed 5 bases, J shed 4 bases, and the junction held 1 base outside the gene matches.

The V gene is TRBV4-2, the J gene TRBJ2-2; D not resolved. CDR1 LGHNA and CDR2 YNFKEQ come from the germline V gene. The CDR3 spans 16 residues. Trimming took 1 base from V and 0 from J, leaving 9 bases between them. The CDR3 spells CASSQADSANTGELFF. CDR3 nucleotide sequence: TGTGCCAGCAGCCAAGCTGACTCCGCGAACACCGGGGAGCTGTTTTTT.

The chain uses TRBV19 and TRBJ1-2, with TRBD1 identical over 9 bases. This CDR3 region has 13 residues. V gave up 5 bases and J gave up 8 bases; unmatched junction bases: 6. CDR1 is LNHDA, CDR2 SQIVND, per germline (reference sequence). The chain's CDR3 is CASSPRQGGGYTF. For the CDR3, the DNA is TGTGCCAGTAGTCCGCGACAGGGGGGAGGCTACACCTTC.

The gene calls are TRBV18 and TRBJ1-1; D gene uncertain. The CDR3 is made up of 15 amino acids. Germline CDR1 and CDR2: KGHSH and LQKENI. V was clipped by 3 bases and J by 2 bases, with 13 bases between them. CDR3 nucleotides: TGTGCCAGCTCACCCATCTCAGGAGGAAACACTGAAGCTTTCTTT. This sequence encodes CASSPISGGNTEAFF. The full variable domain, its missing parts supplied by reference TRBV18 and TRBJ1-1, is NAGVMQNPRHLVRRRGQEARLRCSPMKGHSHVYWYRQLPEEGLKFMVYLQKENIIDESGMPKERFSAEFPKEGPSILRIQQVVRGDSAAYFCASSPISGGNTEAFFGQGTRLTVV.

The CDR3: CASSPRGQSGSTGELFF. The CDR3, as DNA: TGTGCCAGCAGCCCTAGAGGACAGTCAGGGTCCACCGGGGAGCTGTTTTTT. The rearrangement joins TRBV5-4 to TRBJ2-2, with TRBD1 as a possible D gene (6 bases). V was clipped by 4 bases and J by 4 bases, with 20 bases between them. This CDR3 has 17 amino acids. The V gene's germline CDR1 is SGHNT and CDR2 YYREEE (reference sequence).

V gene TRBV5-1 combines with J gene TRBJ2-3; D uncertain. This CDR3 spans 15 amino acids. V lost 2 bases, J lost 0 bases, and 10 bases lay in between. CDR1 and CDR2 (germline): SGHRS, YFSETQ. This CDR3 reads CASSFDSTSTDTQYF. The CDR3 nucleotides read TGCGCCAGCAGCTTTGATAGTACTAGCACAGATACGCAGTATTTT. Based on the CDR3 plus reference TRBV5-1 and TRBJ2-3, the full variable domain is KAGVTQTPRYLIKTRGQQVTLSCSPISGHRSVSWYQQTPGQGLQFLFEYFSETQRNKGNFPGRFSGRQFSNSRSEMNVSTLELGDSALYLCASSFDSTSTDTQYFGPGTRLTVL.

The chain combines TRBV7-6 with TRBJ1-2, with 7 bases identical to TRBD1. Germline V gives CDR1 SGHVS, CDR2 FNYEAQ. J lost 3 bases, V lost 6 bases, and 13 bases had no gene match. This CDR3 has 16 residues. The CDR3 DNA follows: TGTGCCAGCAGGTTCCCTCAGGGCAGGGGGGACTATGGCTACACCTTC. Its protein product is CASRFPQGRGDYGYTF. The whole variable domain, filled in from reference TRBV7-6 and TRBJ1-2, reads GAGVSQSPRYKVTKRGQDVALRCDPISGHVSLYWYRQALGQGPEFLTYFNYEAQQDKSGLPNDRFSAERPEGSISTLTIQRTEQRDSAMYRCASRFPQGRGDYGYTFGSGTRLTVV.

A single count supports this clone. This chain links TRBV5-1 with TRBJ2-7, with D perhaps TRBD1 (6 bases). The CDR3 has 15 amino acids. Deletions cut 3 bases from V and 4 bases from J, with 17 bases between. Germline V gene sequence: CDR1 SGHRS, CDR2 YFSETQ. The CDR3 loop reads CASSSGQIAIYEQYF. CDR3 DNA: TGCGCCAGCAGCTCCGGACAGATAGCGATATACGAGCAGTACTTC.

V usage is TRBV5-1 and J usage is TRBJ1-4, with D perhaps TRBD1 (5 bases). This CDR3 spans 15 amino acids. Between the trimmed V and J ends, which lost 0 bases and 8 bases, there was a span of 14 bases. Looked up from germline, CDR1 is SGHRS and CDR2 is YFSETQ. CDR3 sequence: CASSLASGREEKLFF. The CDR3 bases are TGCGCCAGCAGCTTGGCCTCAGGGCGGGAGGAAAAACTGTTTTTT.

This clone was seen a few times. The J gene is TRBJ1-1, the V gene TRBV6-5; D may be TRBD1 (5 bases). The CDR3 sequence is 13 residues long. Trimming left V 7 bases short and J 4 bases short, with 13 bases between. CDR1 and CDR2 (germline): MNHEY, SVGAGI. The CDR3 DNA follows: TGTGCCAGCAAGGGGCGGCTAATCACTGAAGCTTTCTTT. Protein sequence: CASKGRLITEAFF.

The chain is built from TRBV29-1 and TRBJ1-1; 7 bases agree with TRBD1. CDR3 length: 15 residues. Germline CDR1 reads SQVTM; CDR2 reads ANQGSEA. V was pared by 6 bases and J by 3 bases, with 13 bases of the junction left unmatched. CDR3 in DNA: TGCAGCGTCCAACCGGGGACAGACCGGGACACTGAAGCTTTCTTT. Its protein is CSVQPGTDRDTEAFF.

The gene calls are TRBV15 and TRBJ1-5, with D uncertain. This CDR3 is 13 amino acids long. Germline V lookup: CDR1 LNHNV, CDR2 YYDKDF (reference sequence). V dropped 0 bases and J dropped 6 bases, with 6 bases sitting between them. CDR3 DNA sequence: TGTGCCACCAGCAGAGATTCCGGTCAGCCCCAGCATTTT. As protein: CATSRDSGQPQHF.